This passage covers 27 T cell receptor beta chains from one sample sequenced in a study of T cells after yellow fever vaccination (dated by TCRdb to about 2019). This sample's treatment or condition label indicates: live attenuated yellow fever vaccine strain. The library was prepared using 5' RACE. Sequencing was performed on an Illumina HiSeq 2500. TCRdb itself trimmed the public reads at Q25 with fastp, ran MiXCR and retained productive beta chains. Rows with one shared CDR3 protein collapse into an entry with the most common genes and DNA. The sample table holds some 560,000 distinct CDR3 sequences, of which about a sixth were seen once. The ten largest clonotypes hold roughly 17% of the sample. The sample here was PBMCs, taken 5 days after the first yellow fever vaccination. These receptors originate from a man aged 18 to 35 who received the YFV17D yellow fever vaccine.

This clonotype was picked up a small number of times. The chain combines TRBV7-9 with TRBJ2-5; 11 positions agree with TRBD2. The CDR3 is made up of 16 amino acids. Germline V gene sequence: CDR1 SEHNR, CDR2 FQNEAQ (reference sequence). Trimming cost V 2 bases and J 1 base; bases outside gene matches: 3. CDR3 protein: CASSLLAGGGQETQYF. As DNA, the CDR3 is TGTGCCAGCAGCTTACTAGCGGGAGGAGGCCAAGAGACCCAGTACTTC.

The CDR3 region has the DNA TGTGCCAGCGCGGGACGGACGTTCATGGGCACTGAAGCTTTCTTT. Amino acids: CASAGRTFMGTEAFF. This chain links TRBV2 with TRBJ1-1; TRBD1 might be the D (5 bases). With 8 bases removed from V and 4 bases from J, the gap between germline ends came to 20 bases. Per germline, CDR1 SNHLY and CDR2 FYNNEI. The CDR3 totals 15 residues. Using reference TRBV2 and TRBJ1-1 for the parts outside the CDR3, the full variable domain is EPEVTQTPSHQVTQMGQEVILRCVPISNHLYFYWYRQILGQKVEFLVSFYNNEISEKSEIFDDQFSVERPDGSNFTLKIRSTKLEDSAMYFCASAGRTFMGTEAFFGQGTRLTVV.

This clonotype came up a few times. J is TRBJ2-3 and V is TRBV7-9; D might be TRBD1 (5 bases). CDR1 and CDR2 from the germline V gene are SEHNR and FQNEAQ (reference sequence). V was pared by 1 base and J by 0 bases, with 11 bases between. The CDR3 has 16 residues. The CDR3 is CASSLVQGPSTDTQYF. CDR3 DNA sequence: TGTGCCAGCAGCTTAGTTCAGGGCCCAAGCACAGATACGCAGTATTTT.

The chain uses TRBV2 and TRBJ2-6; D remains unclear. V shed 8 bases and J shed 0 bases, with 17 bases lying between them. CDR3 length: 17 residues. CDR1 and CDR2 (germline): SNHLY, FYNNEI. For the CDR3, the DNA is TGTGCCAGCTCCTTAGCCGGCTCCCTCTCTGGGGCCAACGTCCTGACTTTC. Translation gives CASSLAGSLSGANVLTF. Drawing the rest from reference TRBV2 and TRBJ2-6, the complete variable domain is EPEVTQTPSHQVTQMGQEVILRCVPISNHLYFYWYRQILGQKVEFLVSFYNNEISEKSEIFDDQFSVERPDGSNFTLKIRSTKLEDSAMYFCASSLAGSLSGANVLTFGAGSRLTVL.

The CDR3 region is CASSSPTSGGARSYNEQFF. Written as DNA, the CDR3 is TGCGCCAGCAGCTCGCCGACTAGCGGGGGGGCCAGGTCCTACAATGAGCAGTTCTTC. The rearrangement links TRBV5-1 to TRBJ2-1, with 14 nucleotides matching TRBD2. J gave up 1 base and V 3 bases, and 9 bases lay outside the gene matches. The CDR3 sequence is 19 residues long. Germline values: CDR1 SGHRS, CDR2 YFSETQ. The whole variable domain, remainder taken from reference TRBV5-1 and TRBJ2-1, is KAGVTQTPRYLIKTRGQQVTLSCSPISGHRSVSWYQQTPGQGLQFLFEYFSETQRNKGNFPGRFSGRQFSNSRSEMNVSTLELGDSALYLCASSSPTSGGARSYNEQFFGPGTRLTVL.

This clonotype has only a few counts. This chain links TRBV28 with TRBJ1-2; possible D gene TRBD1, 5 bases. Between the trimmed V and J ends, which lost 7 bases and 4 bases, there was a span of 16 bases. The V gene's germline CDR1 is MDHEN and CDR2 SYDVKM. The CDR3 loop spans 14 amino acids. The CDR3 nucleotides are TGTGCCAGCACCCGGACGGGGGTCTTCTATGGCTACACCTTC. Its translation: CASTRTGVFYGYTF.

This clonotype was recorded a few times. The chain joins TRBV5-1 to TRBJ2-1; D tentatively reads TRBD1 or TRBD2 (6 bases each). Trimming took off 4 bases at V and 4 bases at J, with 21 bases between the two ends. The CDR3 runs 17 residues. Germline V lookup: CDR1 SGHRS, CDR2 YFSETQ. CDR3 in DNA: TGCGCCAGCAGCCTATTTCCGACGGGGGCGGGGTACAATGAGCAGTTCTTC. Protein product: CASSLFPTGAGYNEQFF. Variable domain in full (rest from reference TRBV5-1 and TRBJ2-1): KAGVTQTPRYLIKTRGQQVTLSCSPISGHRSVSWYQQTPGQGLQFLFEYFSETQRNKGNFPGRFSGRQFSNSRSEMNVSTLELGDSALYLCASSLFPTGAGYNEQFFGPGTRLTVL.

This clonotype appeared a few times. The chain joins TRBV18 to TRBJ2-2, with 7 positions matching TRBD1. CDR3 length equals 16 residues. Germline values: CDR1 KGHSH, CDR2 LQKENI. V gave up 2 bases and J gave up 0 bases; unmatched junction bases: 3. The CDR3 DNA sequence: TGTGCCAGCTCACCAGCCGGGACAGCGAACACCGGGGAGCTGTTTTTT. This translates into CASSPAGTANTGELFF.

The chain is built from TRBV18 and TRBJ2-7; 9 bases are a match to TRBD1. CDR3 length: 15 amino acids. The junction had 6 bases not matched to a gene; V was cut back by 6 bases and J by 0 bases. The germline V gene has CDR1 KGHSH and CDR2 LQKENI. The CDR3 reads CASSPKTGGSYEQYF. DNA of the CDR3: TGTGCCAGCTCGCCTAAGACAGGGGGCTCCTACGAGCAGTACTTC.

This clonotype was picked up a small number of times. The chain combines TRBV5-1 with TRBJ2-7, with no clear D. The CDR3 sequence is 15 residues long. Germline loops: CDR1 SGHRS, CDR2 YFSETQ. The V gene lost 0 bases and the J gene lost 3 bases, with 13 bases spanning the gap. CDR3 region: CASSLEPPRDYEQYF. The CDR3 DNA follows: TGCGCCAGCAGCTTGGAGCCCCCAAGGGACTACGAGCAGTACTTC.

Concerning this clonotype itself: A junction end diverges from the germline sequence, so it may reflect a read error. The chain joins TRBV7-9 to TRBJ2-7; TRBD2 agrees at 10 bases. The CDR3 consists of 16 residues. The germline V gene encodes CDR1 SEHNR and CDR2 FQNEAQ (reference sequence). CDR3 DNA: TGTGCCAGCAGCTTAGGGGCTAGCGGGGGCGATTACGTGCAGTACTTC. It specifies CASSLGASGGDYVQYF.

This clonotype showed up just a few times. The V and J genes are TRBV5-6 and TRBJ2-7, with D possibly being TRBD1 (7 bases). The CDR3 loop spans 15 amino acids. Germline V lookup: CDR1 SGHDT, CDR2 YYEEEE. Trimming took 1 base from V and 5 from J, leaving 16 bases between them. CDR3 protein: CASSLFSTGRNEQYV. In DNA form, the CDR3 reads TGTGCCAGCAGCTTGTTTTCGACAGGGAGGAACGAGCAGTACGTC.

This clonotype was recorded a few times. The rearrangement uses TRBV6-2 or TRBV6-3 and TRBJ2-1, with 7 bases matching TRBD2. The ends lost 2 bases at V and 0 bases at J; junction bases unmatched: 7. There are 17 residues in the CDR3. The germline V gene encodes CDR1 MNHEY and CDR2 SVGEGT. Here the CDR3 DNA reads TGTGCCAGCAGTTACGGCAGGCGGGGGAGCTCCTACAATGAGCAGTTCTTC. Translating gives CASSYGRRGSSYNEQFF.

This chain uses TRBV10-3 with TRBJ2-7; maybe TRBD1 (6 bases). With 9 bases removed from V and 7 bases from J, the gap between germline ends came to 19 bases. This CDR3 has 13 residues. Germline V gene lookup returns CDR1 ENHRY and CDR2 SYGVKD. The CDR3 region has the DNA TGTGCCATATCCCACCCACAGGGCGGTGAGCAGTACTTC. Translated: CAISHPQGGEQYF.

The rearrangement uses TRBV18 and TRBJ2-7; no reliable D call. The V gene lost 6 bases and the J gene lost 5 bases, with 14 bases spanning the gap. Germline CDR1 is KGHSH and CDR2 is LQKENI. The CDR3 is 13 amino acids. The CDR3 bases are TGTGCCAGCTCCCCCTTCGGCGGAAACGAGCAGTACTTC. Residues: CASSPFGGNEQYF.

The chain has TRBV2 and TRBJ2-1, with D perhaps matching TRBD1 (8 bases). The CDR3 is 15 residues long. The germline CDR1 and CDR2 sequences are SNHLY and FYNNEI. V shed 4 bases and J shed 8 bases, with 18 bases lying between them. This CDR3 is CASSVGQGGGDEQFF. CDR3 DNA: TGTGCCAGCAGTGTAGGACAGGGAGGGGGGGATGAGCAGTTCTTC. The entire variable domain, with the rest obtained from reference TRBV2 and TRBJ2-1, is as follows: EPEVTQTPSHQVTQMGQEVILRCVPISNHLYFYWYRQILGQKVEFLVSFYNNEISEKSEIFDDQFSVERPDGSNFTLKIRSTKLEDSAMYFCASSVGQGGGDEQFFGPGTRLTVL.

CDR3 sequence (DNA): TGCAGCGTTGAAGATCCGGACAGGGGTCTCAATTACGAGCAGTACTTC. Translated, it gives CSVEDPDRGLNYEQYF. The V gene is TRBV29-1, the J gene TRBJ2-7, with TRBD1 matching over 9 bases. The CDR3 covers 16 residues. The ends lost 0 bases at V and 4 bases at J; junction bases unmatched: 10. Germline V gene lookup returns CDR1 SQVTM and CDR2 ANQGSEA.

A few counts support this clonotype. CDR3 loop: CASSASGEDTIYF. CDR3 DNA sequence: TGTGCCAGCAGCGCCTCAGGGGAGGACACCATATATTTT. J is TRBJ1-3 and V is TRBV7-9, with D perhaps matching TRBD1 (6 bases). Deletions cut 5 bases from V and 8 bases from J, with 13 bases between. The germline V gene has CDR1 SEHNR and CDR2 FQNEAQ (reference sequence). This CDR3 spans 13 amino acids. Combining the CDR3 with reference TRBV7-9 and TRBJ1-3 gives the whole variable domain DTGVSQNPRHKITKRGQNVTFRCDPISEHNRLYWYRQTLGQGPEFLTYFQNEAQLEKSRLLSDRFSAERPKGSFSTLEIQRTEQGDSAMYLCASSASGEDTIYFGEGSWLTVV.

A few counts support this clonotype. V and J are TRBV4-1 and TRBJ2-1; D is possibly TRBD2 (6 bases). CDR1 is MGHRA and CDR2 is YSYEKL in the germline V gene. The ends were cut back, 0 bases at V and 1 base at J, with 7 bases in the middle. The CDR3 consists of 15 residues. The DNA for the CDR3 is TGCGCCAGCAGCCAAGAAGGGAGGTCCTACAATGAGCAGTTCTTC. Protein product: CASSQEGRSYNEQFF.

V and J are TRBV5-4 and TRBJ2-7, with unresolved D. Trimming cost V 0 bases and J 2 bases, with 12 bases left between them. The length of the CDR3 is 15 residues. The germline V gene has CDR1 SGHNT and CDR2 YYREEE (reference sequence). The CDR3, as DNA: TGTGCCAGCAGCTTGGTCCACTCCACCGCCTACGAGCAGTACTTC. Translating it yields CASSLVHSTAYEQYF. Variable domain in full (rest from reference TRBV5-4 and TRBJ2-7): ETGVTQSPTHLIKTRGQQVTLRCSSQSGHNTVSWYQQALGQGPQFIFQYYREEENGRGNFPPRFSGLQFPNYSSELNVNALELDDSALYLCASSLVHSTAYEQYFGPGTRLTVT.

This clonotype was seen a few times. The rearrangement links TRBV27 to TRBJ2-1; the D gene could be TRBD1 or TRBD2 (6 bases each). V was trimmed by 0 bases and J by 6 bases, leaving 21 bases between them. The germline V gene encodes CDR1 MNHEY and CDR2 SMNVEV (reference sequence). The CDR3 consists of 18 residues. CDR3 residues: CASSLSSGERGDFNEQFF. In DNA form, the CDR3 reads TGTGCCAGCAGTTTATCGAGCGGAGAGAGGGGGGATTTCAATGAGCAGTTCTTC.

This clonotype was seen only a few times. The CDR3 is CASSFRTGAKTEAFF. The DNA for the CDR3 is TGTGCCAGCAGCTTTCGGACAGGGGCGAAAACTGAAGCTTTCTTT. The J gene is TRBJ1-1, the V gene TRBV11-2; 9 bases agree with TRBD1. The J segment lost 5 bases and the V segment lost 3 bases, leaving 7 bases of the junction unmatched. Per germline, CDR1 SGHAT and CDR2 FQNNGV. CDR3 length equals 15 residues.

The sample holds a few counts of this clonotype. The chain links TRBV9 to TRBJ2-1; D gene unclear. The V end was cut by 1 base, the J end by 7 bases, with 9 bases between. The length of the CDR3 is 13 residues. From germline, CDR1 is SGDLS and CDR2 YYNGEE. In nucleotides, the CDR3 is TGTGCCAGCAGCGTAACGGACCTAAATGAGCAGTTCTTC. It codes for CASSVTDLNEQFF.

The chain joins TRBV4-2 to TRBJ2-2; the D is unclear. Trimming removed 0 bases from V and 7 bases from J, with 6 bases in between. This CDR3 region has 13 residues. CDR1 LGHNA and CDR2 YNFKEQ come from the germline V gene. CDR3 residues: CASSQDRNGELFF. For the CDR3, the DNA is TGTGCCAGCAGCCAAGACAGGAACGGGGAGCTGTTTTTT.

This clonotype was seen a handful of times. The V and J genes are TRBV7-2 and TRBJ1-5; 7 bases match TRBD1. The V gene's germline CDR1 is SGHTA and CDR2 FQGNSA. The junction had 8 bases not matched to a gene; V was cut back by 0 bases and J by 9 bases. The CDR3 totals 15 residues. The CDR3 DNA sequence: TGTGCCAGCAGCTTAGCCGGGACAGCTTCGTTGCCCCAGCATTTT. Encoded protein: CASSLAGTASLPQHF.

This clonotype was observed many times. The genes are TRBV28 and TRBJ2-1; D is perhaps TRBD1 or TRBD2 (5 bases each). CDR1 MDHEN and CDR2 SYDVKM come from the germline V gene. The germline V and J ends were trimmed by 4 bases and 10 bases, with 8 bases remaining between them. The CDR3 is 11 residues long. CDR3 nucleotide sequence: TGTGCCAGCAGTTCACGGGGCGAGCAGTTCTTC. Translated, it gives CASSSRGEQFF.

V usage is TRBV7-9 and J usage is TRBJ1-4; 7 bases line up with TRBD1. This CDR3 has 14 residues. From germline, CDR1 is SEHNR and CDR2 FQNEAQ (reference sequence). V was pared by 5 bases and J by 6 bases, with 6 bases of the junction left unmatched. The CDR3 sequence is CASSQTGTDEKLFF. DNA for the CDR3: TGTGCCAGCAGCCAGACAGGGACGGATGAAAAACTGTTTTTT.